The present T cell receptor beta chain was sequenced within a study of T cells in Graves' hyperthyroidism and ophthalmopathy. This CDR3 is built from 15 residues. Germline lookup yields CDR1 SGHRS and CDR2 YFSETQ. Trimming took 4 bases from V and 5 from J, leaving 16 bases between them. These patients, aged 18 to 65, had recently diagnosed hyperthyroidism lasting under 2 months. Diagnoses were established using clinical symptoms, serum thyroxine and TRAb, thyroid ultrasound and orbital computed tomography. There were TCR beta CDR3 regions amplified from RNA transcripts. Researchers ran a first-round RT-PCR on the TCR CDR3 using the HTBI primer set. TCRdb recomputed calls from the multiplex PCR reads with MiXCR, one row per CDR3 protein. The sample lists about 720,000 distinct CDR3 sequences, approximately 18% seen once, with approximately 16% in the top ten.

The receptor comes from a woman aged 50 to 65 with Graves' hyperthyroidism that later progressed to Graves' ophthalmopathy. Sequenced material: blood. This chain joins TRBV5-1 and TRBJ2-1; tentatively, D is TRBD1 (5 bases). The CDR3, as DNA: TGCGCCAGCAGCCAAGACAGCGTATCCCACAATGAGCAGTTCTTC. This gives the protein CASSQDSVSHNEQFF.